Listed below are T cell receptor beta chains from one sample, sequenced in a study of CD8 T cells in Susac syndrome. TCRdb ran MiXCR on the immunoSEQ multiplex PCR reads and lists one entry per CDR3 protein. The sample consists of roughly 150,000 distinct CDR3 sequences, roughly 94% of them appearing once. Material for sequencing was CD8+ T cells from PBMCs. All receptors derive from a human donor with multiple sclerosis. CDR3s leave out the opening cysteine and the closing phenylalanine or tryptophan. Fields, in order: CDR3 protein, J gene, V gene, CDR3 length.

CDR3 protein: ASSTGVDGYT
J gene: TRBJ1-2
V gene: TRBV25-1
CDR3 length: 10

CDR3 protein: ASSLSTSTGDEQY
J gene: TRBJ2-7
V gene: TRBV27
CDR3 length: 13

CDR3 protein: ASSHRTSGGVPYEQY
J gene: TRBJ2-7
V gene: TRBV3-1
CDR3 length: 15

CDR3 protein: ASTEKSQGPEAF
J gene: TRBJ1-1
V gene: TRBV9
CDR3 length: 12

CDR3 protein: ASSDPLERGGIENIQY
J gene: TRBJ2-4
V gene: TRBV9
CDR3 length: 16

CDR3 protein: ASSDTSGGAYNEQF
J gene: TRBJ2-1
V gene: TRBV25-1
CDR3 length: 14

CDR3 protein: ASSSSHEQY
J gene: TRBJ2-7
V gene: TRBV27
CDR3 length: 9

CDR3 protein: ASSLAHTAEQY
J gene: TRBJ2-7
V gene: TRBV7-2
CDR3 length: 11

CDR3 protein: ASSQGGRQGNQPQH
J gene: TRBJ1-5
V gene: TRBV3-1
CDR3 length: 14

CDR3 protein: ASSKDSSPLH
J gene: TRBJ1-6
V gene: TRBV13
CDR3 length: 10

CDR3 protein: ASSQPIRDRN
J gene: TRBJ2-7
V gene: TRBV4-3
CDR3 length: 10

CDR3 protein: ASREGLNTEAF
J gene: TRBJ1-1
V gene: TRBV9
CDR3 length: 11

CDR3 protein: ASSHGGGASTGELF
J gene: TRBJ2-2
V gene: TRBV7-9
CDR3 length: 14

CDR3 protein: SALVWRGESNQPQH
J gene: TRBJ1-5
V gene: TRBV20-1
CDR3 length: 14

CDR3 protein: ASSLYAAENTGELF
J gene: TRBJ2-2
V gene: TRBV27
CDR3 length: 14

CDR3 protein: ASSPRDRLNEKLF
J gene: TRBJ1-4
V gene: TRBV14
CDR3 length: 13

CDR3 protein: ASSQMRATNEKLF
J gene: TRBJ1-4
V gene: TRBV23-1
CDR3 length: 13

CDR3 protein: ASTAGGSPHGYT
J gene: TRBJ1-2
V gene: TRBV12-3/TRBV12-4
CDR3 length: 12

CDR3 protein: ASSQNLEARNIQY
J gene: TRBJ2-4
V gene: TRBV4-2
CDR3 length: 13

CDR3 protein: ASSPNRPGRTYNEQF
J gene: TRBJ2-1
V gene: TRBV7-3
CDR3 length: 15

CDR3 protein: SADYRATEAF
J gene: TRBJ1-1
V gene: TRBV20-1
CDR3 length: 10

CDR3 protein: SARRGPSYEQY
J gene: TRBJ2-7
V gene: TRBV20-1
CDR3 length: 11

CDR3 protein: ASSPDRVGGYT
J gene: TRBJ1-2
V gene: TRBV5-4
CDR3 length: 11

CDR3 protein: ASSYGTGGSDEQF
J gene: TRBJ2-1
V gene: TRBV6-5
CDR3 length: 13

CDR3 protein: ASSYGRAYEQY
J gene: TRBJ2-7
V gene: TRBV27
CDR3 length: 11